This TCR beta chain was recovered during a study of blood T cell repertoires in COVID-19. Study-wide context: PBMCs, B-cell-depleted T cells, or T cells were the source of the cDNA or gDNA that made up the material.

The CDR3 totals 16 residues. The V gene's germline CDR1 is WNHNN and CDR2 SYGVQD (reference sequence). Assay used: immunoSEQ multiplex PCR; TCRdb lists only in-frame clones, some missing. The sample has around 300,000 clones; around nine tenths are singletons. This clone has at least ten counts. Material: PBMCs or T cells enriched from blood (not recorded which). This chain links TRBV10-1 with TRBJ1-2, with 12 bases that match TRBD1. The receptor comes from a woman between 35 and 50 years old who had recovered from COVID-19. The DNA of the CDR3 is TGCGGAGTAAAGGGACAGGGGGCGAGGGATTTCTATGGCTACACCTTC. Translating gives CGVKGQGARDFYGYTF.